The 14 T cell receptor beta chains reported below all come from one sample, sequenced in a study of blood T cell repertoires in COVID-19. TCRdb keeps only in-frame clones here, not all; method: immunoSEQ multiplex PCR. The sample shows 130,000 to 150,000 clones, about 91% of them seen only once. Input material: peripheral blood. The receptors here all came from a woman between 50 and 59 years old with acute or convalescent COVID-19.

The chain has TRBV5-1 and TRBJ1-6, with 9 nucleotides matching TRBD1. CDR3 size: 16 residues. Trimming at V came to 0 bases and at J to 9 bases, leaving 7 bases not matched to a gene. Germline assignment: CDR1 SGHRS and CDR2 YFSETQ. The CDR3: CASSLAWDRAGSPLHF. The CDR3 DNA follows: TGCGCCAGCAGCTTGGCATGGGACAGGGCAGGTTCACCCCTCCACTTT. The complete variable domain, with remaining parts taken from reference TRBV5-1 and TRBJ1-6, reads KAGVTQTPRYLIKTRGQQVTLSCSPISGHRSVSWYQQTPGQGLQFLFEYFSETQRNKGNFPGRFSGRQFSNSRSEMNVSTLELGDSALYLCASSLAWDRAGSPLHFGNGTRLTVT.

V and J are TRBV7-6 and TRBJ1-2; 7 bases are a match to TRBD1. The length of the CDR3 is 15 residues. CDR1 and CDR2 from the germline V gene are SGHVS and FNYEAQ. The junction had 7 bases not matched to a gene; V was cut back by 5 bases and J by 1 base. CDR3 sequence: CASSAGTDLNYGYTF. The DNA of the CDR3 is TGTGCCAGCAGCGCCGGGACAGACCTTAACTATGGCTACACCTTC. The full variable domain, its missing parts supplied by reference TRBV7-6 and TRBJ1-2, is GAGVSQSPRYKVTKRGQDVALRCDPISGHVSLYWYRQALGQGPEFLTYFNYEAQQDKSGLPNDRFSAERPEGSISTLTIQRTEQRDSAMYRCASSAGTDLNYGYTFGSGTRLTVV.

The J gene is TRBJ1-1, the V gene TRBV6-1; D is unclear. In germline, CDR1 is MNHNS, CDR2 SASEGT. V was shortened by 2 bases and J by 7 bases, with 11 bases between the two germline ends. The CDR3 extends over 13 amino acids. The CDR3 region has the DNA TGTGCCAGCAGTGAATCCGGGAAGTATGAAGCTTTCTTT. Its translation is CASSESGKYEAFF.

The V and J genes are TRBV18 and TRBJ2-7, with D perhaps matching TRBD1 (6 bases). Germline assignment: CDR1 KGHSH and CDR2 LQKENI. This CDR3 has 15 residues. The ends were cut back, 1 base at V and 4 bases at J, with 14 bases in the middle. This CDR3 reads CASSPRPGAVYEQYF. CDR3 DNA sequence: TGTGCCAGCTCACCACGGCCAGGGGCAGTTTACGAGCAGTACTTC.

The sample holds one count of this clone. This chain uses TRBV9 with TRBJ2-5, with TRBD1 matching over 8 bases. V lost 4 bases and J lost 7; bases outside the gene matches: 21. Germline V gene data show CDR1 as SGDLS and CDR2 as YYNGEE. CDR3 size: 18 residues. CDR3: CASSRGQGASASLGTQYF. CDR3 DNA: TGTGCCAGCAGCCGGGGCCAGGGGGCGTCGGCGTCCCTCGGGACCCAGTACTTC.

This chain links TRBV2 with TRBJ1-5, with D uncertain. Germline V CDR1 and CDR2: SNHLY, FYNNEI. The CDR3 is 13 amino acids. V was trimmed by 2 bases and J by 6 bases, leaving 8 bases between them. The CDR3, as DNA: TGTGCCAGCAGTGAACGCGGGGTTCAGCCCCAGCATTTT. It encodes CASSERGVQPQHF.

The chain combines TRBV28 with TRBJ2-7; 7 bases fit TRBD2. CDR1 MDHEN and CDR2 SYDVKM come from the germline V gene. This CDR3 comprises 14 residues. V shed 3 bases and J 0 bases; nucleotides not matched to a gene: 2. The CDR3 nucleotides are TGTGCCAGCAGTTTCGCTAGCGGCTCCTACGAGCAGTACTTC. Its translation: CASSFASGSYEQYF.

The count of this clone is one. The chain links TRBV15 to TRBJ1-2, with 7 nucleotides matching TRBD1. This CDR3 is 14 amino acids long. Germline trimming cut 3 bases from V and 4 bases from J; bases unmatched to any gene: 5. Germline CDR1 reads LNHNV; CDR2 reads YYDKDF (reference sequence). The CDR3 here is CATSRDGTAYGYTF. Here the CDR3 DNA reads TGTGCCACCAGCAGGGACGGGACAGCCTATGGCTACACCTTC.

The rearrangement joins TRBV19 to TRBJ2-7, with 9 bases aligning to TRBD1. The CDR3 loop spans 14 amino acids. From germline, CDR1 is LNHDA and CDR2 SQIVND (reference sequence). Trimming took 10 bases from V and 3 from J; bases not matched to a gene: 10. DNA of the CDR3: TGTGCCACCACGAAGGGACAGGGATTCTACGAGCAGTACTTC. This translates into CATTKGQGFYEQYF.

The chain has TRBV27 and TRBJ2-3; 8 nucleotides align to TRBD1. The CDR3 has 15 amino acids. V shed 1 base and J 4 bases; nucleotides not matched to a gene: 4. Germline-derived CDR1 and CDR2 are MNHEY and SMNVEV (reference sequence). The CDR3 region has the DNA TGTGCCAGCAGTTTATGGCAGGGGGCGTCAGATACGCAGTATTTT. As protein: CASSLWQGASDTQYF.

The gene calls are TRBV5-1 and TRBJ2-2; 12 positions match TRBD2. The V and J ends lost 3 bases and 6 bases, in that order; junction bases with no gene match: 9. CDR3 size: 17 residues. Germline-derived CDR1 and CDR2 are SGHRS and YFSETQ. The CDR3 DNA reads TGCGCCAGCAGCTCCTCCCCCCCTAGCGGGAGGGCCGGGGAGCTGTTTTTT. It encodes CASSSSPPSGRAGELFF. The full variable domain, in which reference TRBV5-1 and TRBJ2-2 provide the parts outside the CDR3, is KAGVTQTPRYLIKTRGQQVTLSCSPISGHRSVSWYQQTPGQGLQFLFEYFSETQRNKGNFPGRFSGRQFSNSRSEMNVSTLELGDSALYLCASSSSPPSGRAGELFFGEGSRLTVL.

The J gene is TRBJ1-4, the V gene TRBV6-5, with D tentatively TRBD1 (6 bases). V was pared by 6 bases and J by 6 bases, with 14 bases between. This CDR3 is built from 14 residues. In germline, CDR1 is MNHEY, CDR2 SVGAGI. The CDR3 nucleotides are TGTGCCAGCAGGCTAGTCCCAGGGGATGAAAAACTGTTTTTT. Its protein is CASRLVPGDEKLFF.

This clone was recorded only once. This chain connects TRBV19 to TRBJ1-4; 9 positions agree with TRBD1. Germline V CDR1 and CDR2: LNHDA, SQIVND (reference sequence). The CDR3 is 18 residues long. V was clipped by 4 bases and J by 11 bases; unmatched bases: 20. The CDR3 region has the DNA TGTGCCAGTAGTAACATACAGGGGGCTTGGACCGGCGGGCTTAAACTGTTTTTT. Translation gives CASSNIQGAWTGGLKLFF. The entire variable domain, with the rest obtained from reference TRBV19 and TRBJ1-4, is as follows: DGGITQSPKYLFRKEGQNVTLSCEQNLNHDAMYWYRQDPGQGLRLIYYSQIVNDFQKGDIAEGYSVSREKKESFPLTVTSAQKNPTAFYLCASSNIQGAWTGGLKLFFGSGTQLSVL.

This clone was found once. This chain uses TRBV10-3 with TRBJ1-6; TRBD1 matches 7 bases. V dropped 4 bases and J dropped 7; count of bases not matched to a gene: 4. The length of the CDR3 is 14 residues. Germline V CDR1 and CDR2: ENHRY, SYGVKD. CDR3 sequence: CAISVDRDNSPLHF. The CDR3 DNA is TGTGCCATCAGTGTAGACAGGGACAATTCACCCCTCCACTTT.